This entry lists 21 T cell receptor beta chains sequenced from one sample in a study of blood T cell repertoires in COVID-19 (dated by TCRdb to between 2020 and 2021). Library preparation was by the immunoSEQ multiplex PCR assay. The source is immuneACCESS, and TCRdb retained only in-frame sequences with V and J called. Part of the clones is not carried over; for the studies checked, unresolved V genes explain less than half of this, and the remainder is unexplained. The sample includes 190,000 or so clones, with roughly 86% observed a single time. The leading ten clones occupy about 2.7% of the sample. The sequenced sample consisted of peripheral blood. Every receptor here comes from a man between 40 and 49 years old with active or convalescent COVID-19.

The chain uses TRBV5-1 and TRBJ1-6, with 9 bases matching TRBD1. Germline CDR1 and CDR2: SGHRS and YFSETQ. This CDR3 is built from 14 residues. With V trimmed by 3 bases and J by 9 bases, 4 bases remained unmatched. In DNA, the CDR3 is TGCGCCAGCAGCTCAGACAGGGGGTTTTCACCCCTCCACTTT. Protein: CASSSDRGFSPLHF. The whole variable domain, filled in from reference TRBV5-1 and TRBJ1-6, reads KAGVTQTPRYLIKTRGQQVTLSCSPISGHRSVSWYQQTPGQGLQFLFEYFSETQRNKGNFPGRFSGRQFSNSRSEMNVSTLELGDSALYLCASSSDRGFSPLHFGNGTRLTVT.

The chain employs TRBV2 and TRBJ2-7; D remains ambiguous. V was trimmed by 3 bases and J by 6 bases, leaving 15 bases between them. The CDR3 contains 14 residues. Per the germline V gene, CDR1 is SNHLY and CDR2 is FYNNEI. This CDR3 is CASSDWLGASEQYF. CDR3 bases: TGTGCCAGCAGTGACTGGCTGGGCGCAAGCGAGCAGTACTTC.

J is TRBJ1-2 and V is TRBV18, with D perhaps matching TRBD1 (5 bases). The V gene lost 2 bases and the J gene lost 4 bases, with 8 bases spanning the gap. In germline, CDR1 is KGHSH, CDR2 LQKENI. This CDR3 comprises 13 residues. The CDR3 DNA follows: TGTGCCAGCTCACCAGGGGGGTTCTATGGCTACACCTTC. Translated, it gives CASSPGGFYGYTF.

This clone appeared a single time. This sequence joins TRBV6-6 and TRBJ1-1; possibly TRBD1 for D (6 bases). The CDR3 is 14 amino acids. Trimming removed 2 bases from V and 1 base from J, with 8 bases in between. CDR1 is MNHNY, CDR2 SVGAGI, per germline (reference sequence). CDR3 nucleotide sequence: TGTGCCAGCAGTTACCAGGGACAGAACACTGAAGCTTTCTTT. This translates into CASSYQGQNTEAFF.

This clone was counted only a few times. The rearrangement links TRBV19 to TRBJ1-5; possibly TRBD1 for D (5 bases). The CDR3 is 14 residues long. Per the germline V gene, CDR1 is LNHDA and CDR2 is SQIVND (reference sequence). Trimming took off 4 bases at V and 5 bases at J, with 12 bases between the two ends. The CDR3 DNA reads as TGTGCCAGTAGTAGATTAACAGGTGATCAGCCCCAGCATTTT. This translates into CASSRLTGDQPQHF.

CDR3 in amino acids: CASSMRRGANEQFF. The CDR3, as DNA: TGTGCCAGTAGTATGAGGCGGGGGGCCAATGAGCAGTTCTTC. This chain connects TRBV19 to TRBJ2-1, with TRBD2 matching over 8 bases. The germline gives CDR1 LNHDA, CDR2 SQIVND (reference sequence). The CDR3 loop spans 14 amino acids. With 3 bases clipped from V and 6 bases from J, the junction kept 4 bases outside the gene matches.

The chain uses TRBV19 and TRBJ2-2; tentatively, D is TRBD1 (5 bases). The germline V gene has CDR1 LNHDA and CDR2 SQIVND (reference sequence). V gave up 10 bases and J gave up 3 bases, with 9 bases separating them. The CDR3 is 12 residues long. The CDR3 here is CAIKTDTGELFF. CDR3 nucleotide sequence: TGTGCCATCAAGACAGACACCGGGGAGCTGTTTTTT.

The chain carries TRBV4-1 and TRBJ1-4; D ambiguous. The germline CDR1 and CDR2 sequences are MGHRA and YSYEKL. The CDR3 loop spans 16 amino acids. The germline V and J ends were trimmed by 0 bases and 7 bases, with 15 bases remaining between them. This chain's CDR3 is CASSQDRVLTFEKLFF. The CDR3 DNA reads TGCGCCAGCAGCCAAGATCGAGTGCTTACCTTTGAAAAACTGTTTTTT.

In this sample, this clone turned up once. The chain has TRBV11-2 and TRBJ2-3, with 8 bases that match TRBD2. The trim removed 5 bases at V and 0 bases at J, leaving 7 bases unmatched. The germline gives CDR1 SGHAT, CDR2 FQNNGV. The CDR3 contains 16 residues. The chain's CDR3 is CASSVPRLASTDTQYF. CDR3 DNA: TGTGCCAGCAGCGTTCCACGACTAGCGAGCACAGATACGCAGTATTTT. The variable domain in full, completed from reference TRBV11-2 and TRBJ2-3, reads EAGVAQSPRYKIIEKRQSVAFWCNPISGHATLYWYQQILGQGPKLLIQFQNNGVVDDSQLPKDRFSAERLKGVDSTLKIQPAKLEDSAVYLCASSVPRLASTDTQYFGPGTRLTVL.

V is TRBV12-3 or TRBV12-4 and J is TRBJ2-5; TRBD2 matches at 8 bases. V trimming: 7 bases; J trimming: 7 bases; junction bases outside the gene matches: 8. This CDR3 contains 13 residues. The CDR3 sequence is CASTPGGMVTQYF. CDR3 sequence (DNA): TGTGCCAGCACCCCGGGGGGGATGGTGACCCAGTACTTC.

The chain links TRBV3-1 (or the pseudogene TRBV3-2) to TRBJ1-2; perhaps TRBD1 as D (6 bases). The CDR3 covers 15 residues. V was cut by 2 bases and J by 0 bases, with 10 bases left in between. Germline CDR1 and CDR2: LGHDT and YNNKEL (reference sequence). In DNA, the CDR3 is TGTGCCAGCAGCCAAAACAGGGCAACTAACTATGGCTACACCTTC. Protein sequence: CASSQNRATNYGYTF.

The chain employs TRBV29-1 and TRBJ2-3, with a possible D match to TRBD2 (6 bases). Germline V gives CDR1 SQVTM, CDR2 ANQGSEA. The CDR3 covers 13 residues. The ends were cut back, 7 bases at V and 2 bases at J, with 13 bases in the middle. The CDR3 coding sequence is TGCAGCGCAAGACGGGGGAACACAGATACGCAGTATTTT. Translating gives CSARRGNTDTQYF.

The gene calls are TRBV6-5 and TRBJ1-2; D perhaps matches TRBD1 (5 bases). V lost 6 bases and J 0 bases, leaving 14 bases between the germline ends. This CDR3 spans 15 amino acids. CDR1 MNHEY and CDR2 SVGAGI come from the germline V gene. The CDR3 reads CASSRWTDTNYGYTF. The CDR3 DNA reads as TGTGCCAGCAGCCGATGGACGGACACTAACTATGGCTACACCTTC.

This chain links TRBV15 with TRBJ2-7; D perhaps matches TRBD1 (6 bases). Looked up from germline, CDR1 is LNHNV and CDR2 is YYDKDF (reference sequence). The CDR3 is 15 residues long. Trimming removed 2 bases from V and 2 bases from J, with 13 bases in between. The CDR3 loop is CATSRFKDSPYEQYF. CDR3 nucleotide sequence: TGTGCCACCAGCAGATTTAAGGACAGCCCCTACGAGCAGTACTTC.

Concerning this clone itself: Other DNA sequences of this sample code for an identical CDR3. V is TRBV19 and J is TRBJ1-1; tentative D call: TRBD1 (5 bases). The CDR3 totals 14 residues. Germline CDR1 LNHDA, CDR2 SQIVND (reference sequence). Trimming took 3 bases from V and 0 from J, leaving 8 bases between them. The CDR3 region has the DNA TGTGCCAGTAGTATTGACAGCCTGAACACTGAAGCTTTCTTT. The encoded protein is CASSIDSLNTEAFF.

The chain links TRBV29-1 to TRBJ1-3, with D hard to call. Germline assignment: CDR1 SQVTM and CDR2 ANQGSEA. This CDR3 is built from 15 residues. Trimming took off 6 bases at V and 0 bases at J, with 15 bases between the two ends. The CDR3 nucleotides are TGCAGCGTCCGGACGCTAGCCTCCTCTGGAAACACCATATATTTT. Encoded protein: CSVRTLASSGNTIYF.

This clone was detected only once. The chain is built from TRBV7-2 and TRBJ2-3; tentative D call: TRBD1 (6 bases). Per germline, CDR1 SGHTA and CDR2 FQGNSA. V gave up 1 base and J gave up 3 bases, with 11 bases separating them. The length of the CDR3 is 15 residues. Here the CDR3 DNA reads TGTGCCAGCAGCTTAGAGGGGGTTGTTACAGATACGCAGTATTTT. Its protein product is CASSLEGVVTDTQYF.

The chain employs TRBV9 and TRBJ2-1, with D unresolved. V was shortened by 4 bases and J by 7 bases, with 18 bases between the two germline ends. The germline CDR1 and CDR2 sequences are SGDLS and YYNGEE. The CDR3 runs to 15 residues. The CDR3: CASSFKLSTYNEQFF. The CDR3 nucleotides are TGTGCCAGCAGCTTTAAGCTCTCGACTTATAATGAGCAGTTCTTC.

This chain connects TRBV7-9 to TRBJ1-1; D is possibly TRBD1 (5 bases). This CDR3 spans 12 amino acids. V lost 6 bases and J lost 8, with 13 bases in between. Per the germline V gene, CDR1 is SEHNR and CDR2 is FQNEAQ (reference sequence). CDR3 nucleotides: TGTGCCAGCAGTTTTGGACACCAAGAAGCTTTCTTT. This codes for CASSFGHQEAFF. The variable domain in full, with the rest retrieved from reference TRBV7-9 and TRBJ1-1, is DTGVSQNPRHKITKRGQNVTFRCDPISEHNRLYWYRQTLGQGPEFLTYFQNEAQLEKSRLLSDRFSAERPKGSFSTLEIQRTEQGDSAMYLCASSFGHQEAFFGQGTRLTVV.

The genes are TRBV5-6 and TRBJ1-2; no clear D. Germline V lookup: CDR1 SGHDT, CDR2 YYEEEE. The CDR3 is made up of 15 amino acids. Trimming shortened V by 0 bases and J by 1 base, and 10 bases separated the two germline ends. The CDR3 DNA reads as TGTGCCAGCAGCTTGGCCTCGACACTTAACTATGGCTACACCTTC. It is translated as CASSLASTLNYGYTF.

The chain has TRBV6-1 and TRBJ1-5, with 7 bases that match TRBD1. Germline V CDR1 and CDR2: MNHNS, SASEGT. CDR3 size: 15 residues. J lost 1 base, V lost 2 bases, and 2 bases had no gene match. CDR3 nucleotides: TGTGCCAGCAGTGAAACAGGGGACAGCAATCAGCCCCAGCATTTT. It encodes CASSETGDSNQPQHF.